Listed below are T cell receptor beta chains from one sample, sequenced in a study of cytomegalovirus exposure and HLA in healthy donors. Sequenced by immunoSEQ multiplex PCR; TCRdb stores in-frame clones only, minus some. The repertoire consists of almost 200,000 clones, with about 81% occurring once and the leading ten covering 0.95% to 1.5%. Sequencing was performed on PBMCs. All receptors derive from a woman under 40 in good health and CMV-seronegative. Each CDR3 is given with its conserved first and last residue. The order of the fields is clone size, V gene, D gene, J gene, CDR3 DNA, CDR3 protein. The D gene is left open where the match is weak. The size of a clone is reported for some rows only, either as once, few or many, or as a class for expanded clones.

clone_size: .; v_call: TRBV10-3; d_call: .; j_call: TRBJ1-1; cdr3_nt: TGTGCCATCACCCCCCCCGGGGGCACTGAAGCTTTCTTT; cdr3_aa: CAITPPGGTEAFF
clone_size: .; v_call: TRBV4-1; d_call: TRBD1; j_call: TRBJ2-7; cdr3_nt: TGCGCCAGCAGCCGGGACAGGGGCTGGTACGAGCAGTACTTC; cdr3_aa: CASSRDRGWYEQYF
clone_size: .; v_call: TRBV6-5; d_call: .; j_call: TRBJ2-7; cdr3_nt: TGTGCCAGCAGTTTCGACAGGAGCTTCTACGAGCAGTACTTC; cdr3_aa: CASSFDRSFYEQYF
clone_size: .; v_call: TRBV7-8; d_call: .; j_call: TRBJ2-1; cdr3_nt: TGTGCCAGCAGGACCCAGGGATGGAATGAGCAGTTCTTC; cdr3_aa: CASRTQGWNEQFF
clone_size: .; v_call: TRBV19; d_call: .; j_call: TRBJ1-2; cdr3_nt: TGTGCCAGTAGTATAGTAGGAGGGCCCTATGGCTACACCTTC; cdr3_aa: CASSIVGGPYGYTF
clone_size: few; v_call: TRBV2; d_call: .; j_call: TRBJ1-5; cdr3_nt: TGTGCCAGCAGTGACAAGGAGGCCAATCAGCCCCAGCATTTT; cdr3_aa: CASSDKEANQPQHF
clone_size: few; v_call: TRBV7-9; d_call: .; j_call: TRBJ1-5; cdr3_nt: TGTGCCAGCAGTCGTGCGGGCGAATGGGCCCAGCATTTT; cdr3_aa: CASSRAGEWAQHF
clone_size: .; v_call: TRBV2; d_call: TRBD1; j_call: TRBJ1-3; cdr3_nt: TGTGCCGGGGGACAGGGGGGTACTGGAAACACCATATATTTT; cdr3_aa: CAGGQGGTGNTIYF
clone_size: .; v_call: TRBV25-1; d_call: .; j_call: TRBJ1-5; cdr3_nt: TGTGCCAGCAGTGACAGGGCTAATCAGCCCCAGCATTTT; cdr3_aa: CASSDRANQPQHF
clone_size: .; v_call: TRBV30; d_call: .; j_call: TRBJ2-1; cdr3_nt: TGTGCCTGGAGTGATCACTACTACAATGAGCAGTTCTTC; cdr3_aa: CAWSDHYYNEQFF
clone_size: .; v_call: TRBV25-1; d_call: TRBD2; j_call: TRBJ2-4; cdr3_nt: TGTGCCAGCAGGGGAGGTCTAGCGGAGCCTAGAGGCAAAAACATTCAGTACTTC; cdr3_aa: CASRGGLAEPRGKNIQYF
clone_size: .; v_call: TRBV29-1; d_call: TRBD1; j_call: TRBJ2-3; cdr3_nt: TGCAGCGTGGGACAGGGCACAGATACGCAGTATTTT; cdr3_aa: CSVGQGTDTQYF
clone_size: .; v_call: TRBV19; d_call: .; j_call: TRBJ2-7; cdr3_nt: TGTGCCAGTAGTAGGCGGGCAGCCTCCTACGAGCAGTACTTC; cdr3_aa: CASSRRAASYEQYF
clone_size: .; v_call: TRBV12-5; d_call: .; j_call: TRBJ1-5; cdr3_nt: TGTGCTAGTGGTTTGGTATGGGGCAGGGGTCCTAGCAATCAGCCCCAGCATTTT; cdr3_aa: CASGLVWGRGPSNQPQHF
clone_size: once; v_call: TRBV4-2; d_call: TRBD1; j_call: TRBJ2-2; cdr3_nt: TGTGCCAGCAGCCAAGGTATACAGGGGGCCCTTCGCTTCGGGGAGCTGTTTTTT; cdr3_aa: CASSQGIQGALRFGELFF
clone_size: .; v_call: TRBV28; d_call: .; j_call: TRBJ1-4; cdr3_nt: TGTGCCAGCAGTTTATTGGGGACTGTCGAAGAAAAACTGTTTTTT; cdr3_aa: CASSLLGTVEEKLFF
clone_size: .; v_call: TRBV27; d_call: .; j_call: TRBJ1-5; cdr3_nt: TGTGCCAGCAGTCCGTACAGGGCCCCTTTAAATCAGCCCCAGCATTTT; cdr3_aa: CASSPYRAPLNQPQHF
clone_size: .; v_call: TRBV19; d_call: TRBD1; j_call: TRBJ2-7; cdr3_nt: TGTGCCAGTAGTATTTCGGGACAGGGATTGCACGAGCAGTACTTC; cdr3_aa: CASSISGQGLHEQYF
clone_size: .; v_call: TRBV2; d_call: TRBD1; j_call: TRBJ1-1; cdr3_nt: TGTGCCAGCAGCGACAGGGGAAACACTGAAGCTTTCTTT; cdr3_aa: CASSDRGNTEAFF
clone_size: .; v_call: TRBV29-1; d_call: TRBD1; j_call: TRBJ1-2; cdr3_nt: TGCAGCGTTGAAGTCTCATCAGGGGGCGAAGCTAACTATGGCTACACCTTC; cdr3_aa: CSVEVSSGGEANYGYTF
clone_size: .; v_call: TRBV28; d_call: .; j_call: TRBJ1-2; cdr3_nt: TGTGCCAGCAGTTTACCCGACAGGATCCTACAGGGCTACACCTTC; cdr3_aa: CASSLPDRILQGYTF
clone_size: .; v_call: TRBV5-1; d_call: TRBD1; j_call: TRBJ2-7; cdr3_nt: TGCGCCAGCAGCTTGGTCGGACAGGGGGCCTACGAGCAGTACTTC; cdr3_aa: CASSLVGQGAYEQYF
clone_size: .; v_call: TRBV27; d_call: .; j_call: TRBJ2-7; cdr3_nt: TGTGCCAGCAGCTCGGGTTTTGAGTTCTCCTACGAGCAGTACTTC; cdr3_aa: CASSSGFEFSYEQYF
clone_size: .; v_call: TRBV29-1; d_call: .; j_call: TRBJ1-5; cdr3_nt: TGCAGCGTTGTATGGGGGGATCAGCCCCAGCATTTT; cdr3_aa: CSVVWGDQPQHF
clone_size: .; v_call: TRBV7-3; d_call: .; j_call: TRBJ1-3; cdr3_nt: TGTGCCAGCAGCCGTGACAGGGGAAACACCATATATTTT; cdr3_aa: CASSRDRGNTIYF